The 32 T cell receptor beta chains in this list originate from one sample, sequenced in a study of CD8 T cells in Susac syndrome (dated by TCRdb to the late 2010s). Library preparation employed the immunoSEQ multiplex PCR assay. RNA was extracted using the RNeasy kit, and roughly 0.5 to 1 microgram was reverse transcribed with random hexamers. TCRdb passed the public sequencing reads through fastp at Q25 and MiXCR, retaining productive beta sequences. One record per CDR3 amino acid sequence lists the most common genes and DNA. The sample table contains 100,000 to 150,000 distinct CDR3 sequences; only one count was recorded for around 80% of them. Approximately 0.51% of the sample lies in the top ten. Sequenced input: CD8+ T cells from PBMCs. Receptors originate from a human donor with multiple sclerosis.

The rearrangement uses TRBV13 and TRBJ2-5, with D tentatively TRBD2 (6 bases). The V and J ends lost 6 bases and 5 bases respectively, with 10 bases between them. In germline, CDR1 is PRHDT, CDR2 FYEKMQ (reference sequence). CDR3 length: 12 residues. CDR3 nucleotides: TGTGCCAGCAGTGGGGGGAACGAGACCCAGTACTTC. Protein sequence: CASSGGNETQYF.

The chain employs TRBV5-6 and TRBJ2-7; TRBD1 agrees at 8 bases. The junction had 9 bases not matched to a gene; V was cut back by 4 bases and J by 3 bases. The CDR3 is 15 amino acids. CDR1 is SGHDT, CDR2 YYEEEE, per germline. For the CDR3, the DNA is TGTGCCAGCAGCCCCACAGGGGGGTACCGCTACGAGCAGTACTTC. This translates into CASSPTGGYRYEQYF.

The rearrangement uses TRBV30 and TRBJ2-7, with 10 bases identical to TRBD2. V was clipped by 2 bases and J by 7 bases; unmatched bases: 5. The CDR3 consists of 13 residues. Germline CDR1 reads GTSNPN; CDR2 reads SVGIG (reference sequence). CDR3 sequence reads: CAWSSSGRWEQYV. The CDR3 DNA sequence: TGTGCCTGGAGTAGTAGCGGGAGGTGGGAGCAGTACGTC.

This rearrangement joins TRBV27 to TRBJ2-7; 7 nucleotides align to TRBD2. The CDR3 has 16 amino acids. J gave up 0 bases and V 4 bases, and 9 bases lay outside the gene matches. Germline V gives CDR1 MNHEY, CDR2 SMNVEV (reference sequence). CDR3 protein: CASSSSSGETSYEQYF. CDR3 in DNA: TGTGCCAGCAGTTCCTCAAGCGGGGAGACCTCCTACGAGCAGTACTTC.

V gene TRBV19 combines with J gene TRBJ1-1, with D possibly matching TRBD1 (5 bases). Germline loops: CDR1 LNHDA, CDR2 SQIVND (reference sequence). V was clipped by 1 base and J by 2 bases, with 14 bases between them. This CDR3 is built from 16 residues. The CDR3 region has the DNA TGTGCCAGTAGTATAGTAGATAAAGGGGAAAACACTGAAGCTTTCTTT. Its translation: CASSIVDKGENTEAFF. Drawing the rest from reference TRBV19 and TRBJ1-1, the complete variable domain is DGGITQSPKYLFRKEGQNVTLSCEQNLNHDAMYWYRQDPGQGLRLIYYSQIVNDFQKGDIAEGYSVSREKKESFPLTVTSAQKNPTAFYLCASSIVDKGENTEAFFGQGTRLTVV.

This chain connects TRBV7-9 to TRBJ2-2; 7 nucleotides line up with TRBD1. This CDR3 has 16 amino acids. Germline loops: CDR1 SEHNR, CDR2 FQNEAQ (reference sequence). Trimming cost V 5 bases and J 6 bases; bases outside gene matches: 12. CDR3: CASSQTGMGFPGELFF. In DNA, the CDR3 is TGTGCCAGCAGCCAGACAGGGATGGGATTCCCCGGGGAGCTGTTTTTT.

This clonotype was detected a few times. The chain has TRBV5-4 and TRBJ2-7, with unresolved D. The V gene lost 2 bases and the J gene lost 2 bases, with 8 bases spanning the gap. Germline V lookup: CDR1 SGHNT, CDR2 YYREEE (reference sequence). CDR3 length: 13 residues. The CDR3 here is CASSFRQAYEQYF. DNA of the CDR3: TGTGCCAGCAGCTTCCGACAAGCCTACGAGCAGTACTTC.

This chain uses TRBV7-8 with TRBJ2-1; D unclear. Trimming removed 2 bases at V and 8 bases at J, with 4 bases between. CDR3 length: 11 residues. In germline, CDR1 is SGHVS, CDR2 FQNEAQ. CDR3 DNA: TGTGCCAGCAGCTTACAGTATGAGCAGTTCTTC. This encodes CASSLQYEQFF.

The CDR3 nucleotides read TGTGCCAGCCACGTAGCGGATTCGAACACCGGGGAGCTGTTTTTT. This sequence encodes CASHVADSNTGELFF. The chain carries TRBV18 and TRBJ2-2, with D possibly being TRBD2 (6 bases). Germline V gene data show CDR1 as KGHSH and CDR2 as LQKENI. The CDR3 is 15 residues long. V lost 8 bases, J lost 0 bases, and 13 bases lay in between.

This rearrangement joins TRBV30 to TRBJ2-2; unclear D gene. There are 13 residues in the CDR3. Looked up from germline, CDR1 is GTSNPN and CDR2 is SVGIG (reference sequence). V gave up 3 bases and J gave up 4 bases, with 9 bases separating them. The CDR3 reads CAWRTVGTGELFF. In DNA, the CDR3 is TGTGCCTGGAGGACGGTGGGCACCGGGGAGCTGTTTTTT.

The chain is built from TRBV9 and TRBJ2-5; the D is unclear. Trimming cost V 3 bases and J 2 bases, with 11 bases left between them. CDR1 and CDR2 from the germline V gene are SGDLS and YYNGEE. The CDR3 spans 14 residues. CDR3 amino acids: CASSAARQQETQYF. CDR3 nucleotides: TGTGCCAGCAGCGCAGCTCGACAACAAGAGACCCAGTACTTC.

CDR3 loop: CATRSSLGNTEAFF. In DNA form, the CDR3 reads TGTGCCACCAGAAGTAGCCTTGGGAACACTGAAGCTTTCTTT. The chain is built from TRBV24-1 and TRBJ1-1; D unresolved. The CDR3 contains 14 residues. V was clipped by 7 bases and J by 1 base, with 12 bases between them. The germline gives CDR1 KGHDR, CDR2 SFDVKD.

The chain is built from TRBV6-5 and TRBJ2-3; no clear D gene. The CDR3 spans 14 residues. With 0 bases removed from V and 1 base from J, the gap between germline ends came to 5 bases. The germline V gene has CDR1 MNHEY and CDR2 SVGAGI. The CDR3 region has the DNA TGTGCCAGCAGTTACTCGGGTGGCACAGATACGCAGTATTTT. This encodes CASSYSGGTDTQYF.

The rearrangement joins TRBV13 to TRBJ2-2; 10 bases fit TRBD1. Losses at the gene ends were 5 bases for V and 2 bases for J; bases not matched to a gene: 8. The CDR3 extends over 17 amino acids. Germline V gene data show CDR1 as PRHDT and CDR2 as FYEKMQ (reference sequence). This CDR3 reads CASSPVGQGGNTGELFF. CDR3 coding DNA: TGTGCCAGCAGCCCCGTAGGACAGGGGGGAAACACCGGGGAGCTGTTTTTT.

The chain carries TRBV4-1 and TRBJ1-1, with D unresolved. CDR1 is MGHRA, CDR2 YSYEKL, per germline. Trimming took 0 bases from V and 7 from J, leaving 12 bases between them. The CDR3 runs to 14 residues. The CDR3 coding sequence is TGCGCCAGCAGCCAAGAGCGGGGAACGCTTGAAGCTTTCTTT. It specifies CASSQERGTLEAFF.

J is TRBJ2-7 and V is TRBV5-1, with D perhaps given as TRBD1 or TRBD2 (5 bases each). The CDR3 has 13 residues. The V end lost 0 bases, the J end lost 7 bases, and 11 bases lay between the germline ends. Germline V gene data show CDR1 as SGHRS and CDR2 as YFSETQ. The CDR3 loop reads CASSLEGRWEQYF. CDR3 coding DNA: TGCGCCAGCAGCTTGGAGGGACGGTGGGAGCAGTACTTC.

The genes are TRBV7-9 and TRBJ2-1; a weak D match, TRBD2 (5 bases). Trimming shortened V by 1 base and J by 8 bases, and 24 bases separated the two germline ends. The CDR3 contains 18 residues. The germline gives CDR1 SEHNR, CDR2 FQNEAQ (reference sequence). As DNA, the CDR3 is TGTGCCAGCAGCTTAGTTGGAGGAAATAGCGCGCCATTGGATGAGCAGTTCTTC. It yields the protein CASSLVGGNSAPLDEQFF. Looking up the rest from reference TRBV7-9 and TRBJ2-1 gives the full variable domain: DTGVSQNPRHKITKRGQNVTFRCDPISEHNRLYWYRQTLGQGPEFLTYFQNEAQLEKSRLLSDRFSAERPKGSFSTLEIQRTEQGDSAMYLCASSLVGGNSAPLDEQFFGPGTRLTVL.

CDR3 sequence reads: CASSSPLRAFGEAFF. For the CDR3, the DNA is TGTGCCAGCAGCTCCCCACTCCGGGCCTTCGGGGAAGCTTTCTTT. The chain joins TRBV7-9 to TRBJ1-1; D remains unclear. V was pared by 4 bases and J by 8 bases, with 20 bases between. The CDR3 is 15 amino acids. Germline V gene sequence: CDR1 SEHNR, CDR2 FQNEAQ (reference sequence).

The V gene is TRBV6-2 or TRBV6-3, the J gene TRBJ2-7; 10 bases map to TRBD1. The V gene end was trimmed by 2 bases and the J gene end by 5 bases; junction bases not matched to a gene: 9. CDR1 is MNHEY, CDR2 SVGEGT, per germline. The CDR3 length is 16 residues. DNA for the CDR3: TGTGCCAGCAGTTACCCCGGTGAGGGACAGGGGAACGAGCAGTACTTC. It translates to CASSYPGEGQGNEQYF.

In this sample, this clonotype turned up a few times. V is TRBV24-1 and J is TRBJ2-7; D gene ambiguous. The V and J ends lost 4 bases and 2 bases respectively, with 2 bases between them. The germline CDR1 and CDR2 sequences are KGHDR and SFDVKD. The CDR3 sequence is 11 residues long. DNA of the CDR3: TGTGCCACCAGTGACGCCTACGAGCAGTACTTC. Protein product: CATSDAYEQYF.

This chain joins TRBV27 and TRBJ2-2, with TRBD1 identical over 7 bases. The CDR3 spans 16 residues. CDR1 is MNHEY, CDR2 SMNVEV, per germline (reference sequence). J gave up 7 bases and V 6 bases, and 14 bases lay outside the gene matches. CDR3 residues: CASSPLGQTGNGELFF. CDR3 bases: TGTGCCAGCAGCCCACTTGGGCAGACAGGGAACGGGGAGCTGTTTTTT.

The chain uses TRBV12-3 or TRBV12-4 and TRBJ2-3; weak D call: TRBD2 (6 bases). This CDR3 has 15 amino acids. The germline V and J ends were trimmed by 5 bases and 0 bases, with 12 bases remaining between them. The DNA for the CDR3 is TGTGCCAGCAGTGCCGGGAGATCCAGCACAGATACGCAGTATTTT. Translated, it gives CASSAGRSSTDTQYF.

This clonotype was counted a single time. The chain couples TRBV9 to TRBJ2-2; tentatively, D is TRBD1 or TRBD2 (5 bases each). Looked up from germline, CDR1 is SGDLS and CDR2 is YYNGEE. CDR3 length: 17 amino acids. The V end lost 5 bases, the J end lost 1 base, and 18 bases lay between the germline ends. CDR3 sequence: CASSPPGTVKNTGELFF. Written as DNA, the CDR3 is TGTGCCAGCAGTCCGCCGGGGACGGTAAAGAACACCGGGGAGCTGTTTTTT.

CDR3 nucleotide sequence: TGCGCCAGCAGCTTCCGGGACATGAACACCGGGGAGCTGTTTTTT. Translation gives CASSFRDMNTGELFF. The chain combines TRBV5-1 with TRBJ2-2, with a weak D call TRBD1 (6 bases). The V end lost 2 bases, the J end lost 1 base, and 9 bases lay between the germline ends. CDR3 length: 15 amino acids. CDR1 is SGHRS and CDR2 is YFSETQ in the germline V gene.

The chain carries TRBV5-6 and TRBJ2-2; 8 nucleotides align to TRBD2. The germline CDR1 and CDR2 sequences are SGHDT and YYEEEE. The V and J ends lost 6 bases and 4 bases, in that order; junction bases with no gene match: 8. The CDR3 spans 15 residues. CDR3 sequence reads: CASKERETPTGELFF. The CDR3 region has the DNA TGTGCCAGCAAGGAGCGGGAGACCCCCACCGGGGAGCTGTTTTTT.

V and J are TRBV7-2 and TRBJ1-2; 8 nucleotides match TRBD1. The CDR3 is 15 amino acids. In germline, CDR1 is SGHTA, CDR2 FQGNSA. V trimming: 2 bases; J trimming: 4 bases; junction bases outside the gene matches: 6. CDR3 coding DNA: TGTGCCAGCAGCTTATCCGGGACAGGTGCCTATGGCTACACCTTC. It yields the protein CASSLSGTGAYGYTF. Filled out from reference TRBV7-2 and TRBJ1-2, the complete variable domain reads GAGVSQSPSNKVTEKGKDVELRCDPISGHTALYWYRQSLGQGLEFLIYFQGNSAPDKSGLPSDRFSAERTGGSVSTLTIQRTQQEDSAVYLCASSLSGTGAYGYTFGSGTRLTVV.

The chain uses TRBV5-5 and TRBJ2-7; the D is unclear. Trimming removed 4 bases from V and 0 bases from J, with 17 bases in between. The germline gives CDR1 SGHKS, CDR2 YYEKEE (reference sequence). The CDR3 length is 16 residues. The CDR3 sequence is CASSPEWTLSSYEQYV. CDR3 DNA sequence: TGTGCCAGCAGCCCAGAATGGACGCTTAGCTCCTACGAGCAGTACGTC.

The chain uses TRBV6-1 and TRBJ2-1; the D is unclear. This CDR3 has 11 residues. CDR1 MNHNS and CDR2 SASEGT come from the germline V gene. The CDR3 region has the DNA TGTGCTAATAAATGGGGCAATGAGCAGTTCTTC. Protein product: CANKWGNEQFF.

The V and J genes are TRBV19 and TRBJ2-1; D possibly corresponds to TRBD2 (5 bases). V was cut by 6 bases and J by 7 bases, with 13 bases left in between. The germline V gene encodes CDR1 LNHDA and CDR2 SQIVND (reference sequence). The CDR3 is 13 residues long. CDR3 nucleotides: TGTGCCAGTAGCGGGTCTCCGGGGAATGAGCAGTTCTTC. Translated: CASSGSPGNEQFF.

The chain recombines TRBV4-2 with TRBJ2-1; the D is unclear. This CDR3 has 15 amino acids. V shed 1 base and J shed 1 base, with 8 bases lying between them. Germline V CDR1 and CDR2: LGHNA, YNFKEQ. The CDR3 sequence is CASSQGLPSYNEQFF. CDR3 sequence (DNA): TGTGCCAGCAGCCAAGGACTGCCATCCTACAATGAGCAGTTCTTC.

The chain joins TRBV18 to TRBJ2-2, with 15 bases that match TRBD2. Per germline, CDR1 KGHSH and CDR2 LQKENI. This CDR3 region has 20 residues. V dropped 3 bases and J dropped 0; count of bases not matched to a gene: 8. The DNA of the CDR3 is TGTGCCAGCTCACCCCTCGCTGGACTAGCGGGGGGGCCGAACACCGGGGAGCTGTTTTTT. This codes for CASSPLAGLAGGPNTGELFF. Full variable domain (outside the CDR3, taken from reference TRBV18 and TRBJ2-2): NAGVMQNPRHLVRRRGQEARLRCSPMKGHSHVYWYRQLPEEGLKFMVYLQKENIIDESGMPKERFSAEFPKEGPSILRIQQVVRGDSAAYFCASSPLAGLAGGPNTGELFFGEGSRLTVL.

The CDR3 sequence: CACSGQVFPNEQFF. DNA for the CDR3: TGTGCCTGTTCCGGACAGGTGTTTCCCAATGAGCAGTTCTTC. V usage is TRBV19 and J usage is TRBJ2-1; 7 bases agree with TRBD1. The germline CDR1 and CDR2 sequences are LNHDA and SQIVND (reference sequence). V lost 11 bases and J lost 6; bases outside the gene matches: 13. The CDR3 runs to 14 residues.